This T cell receptor (beta chain) is from a study of blood T cell repertoires in COVID-19. Study details: Samples of COVID-19 (acute and convalescent) were obtained from the United States, Italy and Spain. The analysed material was cDNA or gDNA that came from T cells, B-cell-depleted T cells, or PBMCs.

The table came from immunoSEQ multiplex PCR; TCRdb's copy has only in-frame clones and leaves some out. The table has 120,000 to 150,000 clones, roughly 88% seen once. A few counts support this clone. Deletions cut 1 base from V and 4 bases from J, with 7 bases between. The germline CDR1 and CDR2 sequences are SGHTA and FQGNSA. CDR3 length: 13 residues. Recruited during active infection, patients (from Seattle) were subsequently followed longitudinally. The specimen was peripheral blood. This sequence joins TRBV7-2 and TRBJ1-1, with D hard to call. The source of this sequence is a woman in her sixties or seventies with COVID-19, enrolled during active disease. The CDR3 bases are TGTGCCAGCAGCTTAGGGTACGGCACTGAAGCTTTCTTT. Residues: CASSLGYGTEAFF.